This T cell receptor (beta chain) stems from a study of T cell clonotyping in hematopoietic cell transplantation. The study, taken as a whole, reports: Graft donor and pretransplant recipient Inverse Simpson Index values predicted broader posttransplant TCR diversity. Recipient TCR diversity dropped after transplant; expanded clonotypes rose from day 30 to 180.

Libraries were prepared by immunoSEQ multiplex PCR; TCRdb keeps only in-frame clonotypes and omits some of them. This table has 15,000 to 20,000 clones, 70% to 90% appearing once. Turning to this clone: The antigen remains unidentified.

This clonotype originated in a woman aged 40-49 years in good health. Some clones in this sample may be carry-over from other donors' samples. The sample was peripheral blood mononuclear cells.

The CDR3 region is CASSDSSLSYEQYF. The CDR3 nucleotides are TGTGCCAGCAGTGATTCCTCCCTCTCATACGAGCAGTACTTC. The V gene is TRBV2, the J gene TRBJ2-7; no reliable D call. Germline values: CDR1 SNHLY, CDR2 FYNNEI. The CDR3 has 14 residues. V shed 3 bases and J shed 4 bases, with 13 bases lying between them.